This T cell receptor (beta chain) was found in a study of T-cell reconstitution after alpha-beta-depleted transplantation in children. Findings of the study overall: Reportedly, alpha-beta T cells present about two months post-transplant originated from several hundred expanded clones of graft origin. One year post-transplant, T-cell counts and diversity were largely derived from T cells produced anew. TCRbeta diversity was high at day 60 in some patients (a result of surviving recipient T cells and thymic progenitors).

V was cut by 4 bases and J by 6 bases, with 20 bases left in between. The CDR3 is 15 residues long. The germline V gene has CDR1 SGDLS and CDR2 YYNGEE. Researchers prepared the TCRbeta library using unique molecular identifiers, the study reports. Via MiXCR, TCRdb re-called the PCR reads, giving one row per CDR3 protein. The repertoire includes about 830,000 distinct CDR3 sequences, about 15% of them detected once, and approximately 5% sits in the top ten. As for this clonotype: Its antigen is unidentified.

The TCR sequence derives from a male patient aged 10 to 17 who had a stem cell transplant for acute lymphoblastic leukemia, so the T cells may come from the graft donor. The input for sequencing was PBMCs, mostly from graft donor cells, taken 360 days after TCRalphabeta/CD19-depleted stem cell transplant. V and J are TRBV9 and TRBJ2-7; weak D call: TRBD2 (6 bases). CDR3 in DNA: TGTGCCAGCAGCCACGGGGGTGGCAGGGAGGCCGAGCAGTACTTC. Its translation: CASSHGGGREAEQYF. Using reference TRBV9 and TRBJ2-7 for the parts outside the CDR3, the full variable domain is DSGVTQTPKHLITATGQRVTLRCSPRSGDLSVYWYQQSLDQGLQFLIQYYNGEERAKGNILERFSAQQFPDLHSELNLSSLELGDSALYFCASSHGGGREAEQYFGPGTRLTVT.